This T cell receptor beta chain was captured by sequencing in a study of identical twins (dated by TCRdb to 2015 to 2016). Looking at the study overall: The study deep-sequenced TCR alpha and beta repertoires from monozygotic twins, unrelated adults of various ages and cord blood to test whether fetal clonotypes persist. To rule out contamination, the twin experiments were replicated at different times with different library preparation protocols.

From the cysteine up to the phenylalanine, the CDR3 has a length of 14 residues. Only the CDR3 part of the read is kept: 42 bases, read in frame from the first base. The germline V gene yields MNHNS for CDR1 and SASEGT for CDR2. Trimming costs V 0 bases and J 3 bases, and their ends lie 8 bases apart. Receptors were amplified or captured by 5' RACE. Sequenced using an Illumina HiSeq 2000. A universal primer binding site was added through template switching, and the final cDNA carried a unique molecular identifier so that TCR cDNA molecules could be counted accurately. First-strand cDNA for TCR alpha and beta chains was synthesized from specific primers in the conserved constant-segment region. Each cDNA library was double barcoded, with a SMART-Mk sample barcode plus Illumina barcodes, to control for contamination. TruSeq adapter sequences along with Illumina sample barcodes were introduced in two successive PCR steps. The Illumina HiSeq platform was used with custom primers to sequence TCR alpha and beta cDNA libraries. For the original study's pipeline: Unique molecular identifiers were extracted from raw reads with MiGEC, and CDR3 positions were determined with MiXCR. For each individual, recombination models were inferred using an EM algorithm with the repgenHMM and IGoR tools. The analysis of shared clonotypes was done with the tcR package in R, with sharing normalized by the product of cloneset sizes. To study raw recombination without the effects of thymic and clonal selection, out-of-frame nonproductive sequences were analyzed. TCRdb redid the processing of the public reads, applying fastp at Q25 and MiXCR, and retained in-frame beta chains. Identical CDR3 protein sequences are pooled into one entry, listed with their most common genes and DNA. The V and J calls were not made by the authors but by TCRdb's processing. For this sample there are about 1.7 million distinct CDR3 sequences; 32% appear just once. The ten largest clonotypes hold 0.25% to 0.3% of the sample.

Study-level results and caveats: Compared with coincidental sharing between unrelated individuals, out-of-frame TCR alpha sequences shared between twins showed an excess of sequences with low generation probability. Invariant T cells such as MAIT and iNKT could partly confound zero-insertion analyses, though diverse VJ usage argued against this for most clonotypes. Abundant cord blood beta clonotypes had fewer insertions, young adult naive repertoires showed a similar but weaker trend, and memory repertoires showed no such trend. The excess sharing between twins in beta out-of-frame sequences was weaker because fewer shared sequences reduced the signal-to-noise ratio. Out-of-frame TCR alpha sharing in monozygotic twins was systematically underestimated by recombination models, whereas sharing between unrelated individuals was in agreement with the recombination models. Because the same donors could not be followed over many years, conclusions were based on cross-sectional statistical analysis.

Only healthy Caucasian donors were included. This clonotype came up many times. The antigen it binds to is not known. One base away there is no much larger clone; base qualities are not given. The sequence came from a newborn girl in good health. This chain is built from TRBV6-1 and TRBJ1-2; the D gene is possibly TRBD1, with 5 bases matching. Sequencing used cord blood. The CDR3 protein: CASSEAQGYYGYTF. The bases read TGTGCCAGCAGTGAAGCGCAGGGCTACTATGGCTACACCTTC.